This T cell receptor beta chain was sequenced in a study of OX40 agonist ivuxolimab in advanced cancers. About the study: Ivuxolimab is an agonistic anti-OX40 (CD134) antibody, and patients were treated with it. Study observations and caveats: Both CD4+ and CD8+ T cell populations in blood had undergone clonal expansion by week 6 at 0.1 to 3.0 mg/kg. Expanded clones tended on average to be more numerous among CD8+ T cells than CD4+.

A remark on this clone: Its antigen is undetermined.

Only in-frame clones appear in the TCRdb table, and some are missing; sequencing was by immunoSEQ multiplex PCR. This sample has more than 50,000 clones, with 65% to 85% found just once. Blood was sampled at baseline, cycle 4 day 1, and cycle 7 day 1. CDR3 length: 15 residues. Germline CDR1 and CDR2: MGHRA and YSYEKL. V was trimmed by 4 bases and J by 14 bases, leaving 21 bases between them. Sequenced material: CD4+ or CD8+ T cells sorted from blood, taken in a trial of the OX40 agonist ivuxolimab. This rearrangement joins TRBV4-1 to TRBJ1-6, with unresolved D. The receptor was derived from an adult with an advanced solid tumor such as melanoma, head and neck, liver or kidney cancer. The CDR3 nucleotides are TGCGCCAGCAGCCCTAGGGCCCCACCCTTGGGTTCCCTCCACTTT. Its protein is CASSPRAPPLGSLHF.